This T cell receptor beta chain was obtained from a study of blood T cell repertoires in COVID-19. Overall study context: Sources were T cells, B-cell-depleted T cells, or PBMCs; the material itself was cDNA or gDNA.

Libraries were prepared by immunoSEQ multiplex PCR; TCRdb keeps only in-frame clonotypes and omits some of them. The data show approximately 500,000 clones, approximately 85% seen once. Germline CDR1 and CDR2: MGHRA and YSYEKL. V trimming: 1 base; J trimming: 5 bases; junction bases outside the gene matches: 7. The CDR3 runs 16 residues. The V call is TRBV4-1, the J call TRBJ2-1; TRBD1 agrees at 8 bases. This TCR derives from a human donor in a cohort sampled during active COVID-19. The sequenced sample was peripheral blood. The CDR3 nucleotides are TGCGCCAGCAGCCAAGCGGGACAGGTCCCAAACAATGAGCAGTTCTTC. Its protein is CASSQAGQVPNNEQFF.